The T cell receptor (beta chain) under discussion was sequenced for a study of blood T cell repertoires in COVID-19. Across the study: COVID-19 samples collected from the United States, Italy and Spain covered acute and convalescent phases.

The CDR3 has 13 residues. Germline V gives CDR1 SGHTA, CDR2 FQGNSA. The V end lost 1 base, the J end lost 6 bases, and 9 bases lay between the germline ends. Sequencing was performed with immunoSEQ multiplex PCR; in TCRdb, only in-frame clones are kept and a portion is missing. The profile shows 360,000 or so clones, roughly 87% of them singletons. The study counted Cohort 3 donors as recovered given two negative PCRs, clearance, or symptom resolution. The chain uses TRBV7-2 and TRBJ1-2; no definite D call. This TCR derives from a woman between 25 and 40 years old who had recovered from COVID-19. The specimen sequenced was PBMCs or T cells enriched from blood (not recorded which). CDR3 loop: CASSLDHRDGYTF. CDR3 DNA sequence: TGTGCCAGCAGCTTAGATCATCGGGATGGCTACACCTTC.